This TCR beta chain originates from a study of graft-versus-host responses after intestinal transplantation. Looking at the study overall: Recipients obtained multivisceral, liver-intestinal, or isolated intestinal transplants. Anti-thymocyte globulin was used for induction in all recipients, who then took tacrolimus and steroids for approximately 3 years.

Worth noting for this clone: Its specificity is not known.

Study-level points and caveats: Early declines in HvG clones that occurred post-transplant were associated with peak circulating GvH clone levels.

Sequenced by immunoSEQ multiplex PCR; TCRdb stores in-frame clones only, minus some. The table has about 100,000 clones, approximately 84% seen once. This clonotype was sampled from a human donor who was the organ donor for an intestinal transplant. The sample here was unstimulated CD4+ T cells sorted from spleen or lymph node cells, taken before transplant.

CDR3 nucleotides: TGTGCCAGTAGTATCCCGGCGGCAGGTTTCAATCAGCCCCAGCATTTT. Amino acid sequence: CASSIPAAGFNQPQHF. This sequence joins TRBV19 and TRBJ1-5; D not certain. The germline V gene has CDR1 LNHDA and CDR2 SQIVND (reference sequence). The CDR3 covers 16 residues. Trimming removed 3 bases at V and 3 bases at J, with 15 bases between.